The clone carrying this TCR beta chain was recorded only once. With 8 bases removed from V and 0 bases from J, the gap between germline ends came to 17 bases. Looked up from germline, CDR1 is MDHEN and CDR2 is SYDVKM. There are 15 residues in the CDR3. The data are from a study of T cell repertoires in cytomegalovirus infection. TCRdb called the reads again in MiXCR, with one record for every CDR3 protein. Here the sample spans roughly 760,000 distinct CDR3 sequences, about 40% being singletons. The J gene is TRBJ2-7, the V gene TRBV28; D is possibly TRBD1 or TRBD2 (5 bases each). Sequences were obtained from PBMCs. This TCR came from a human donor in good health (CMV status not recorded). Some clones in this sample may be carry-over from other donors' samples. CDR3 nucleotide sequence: TGTGCCAGCCGAAAGGGACCCCTTCACTCCTACGAGCAGTACTTC. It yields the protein CASRKGPLHSYEQYF.